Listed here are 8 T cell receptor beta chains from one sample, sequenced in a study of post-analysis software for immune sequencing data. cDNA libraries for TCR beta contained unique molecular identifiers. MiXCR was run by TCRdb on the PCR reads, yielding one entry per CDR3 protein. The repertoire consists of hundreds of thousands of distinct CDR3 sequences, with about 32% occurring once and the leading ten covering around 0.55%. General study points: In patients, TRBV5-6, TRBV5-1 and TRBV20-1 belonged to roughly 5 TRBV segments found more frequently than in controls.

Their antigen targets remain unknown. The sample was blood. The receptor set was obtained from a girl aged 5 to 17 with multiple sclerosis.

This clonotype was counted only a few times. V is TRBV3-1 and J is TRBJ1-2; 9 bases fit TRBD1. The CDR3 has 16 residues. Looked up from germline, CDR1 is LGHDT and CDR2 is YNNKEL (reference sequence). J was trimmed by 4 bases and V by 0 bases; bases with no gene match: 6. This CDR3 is CASSQDWGQGSYGYTF. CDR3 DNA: TGTGCCAGCAGCCAAGATTGGGGACAGGGATCCTATGGCTACACCTTC.

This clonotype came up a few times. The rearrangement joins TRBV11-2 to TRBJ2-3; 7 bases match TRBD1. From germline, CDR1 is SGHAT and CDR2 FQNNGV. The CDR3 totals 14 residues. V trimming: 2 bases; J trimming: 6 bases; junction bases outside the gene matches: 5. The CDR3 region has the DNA TGTGCCAGCAGCTTAACACAGGGGATGGATACGCAGTATTTT. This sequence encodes CASSLTQGMDTQYF.

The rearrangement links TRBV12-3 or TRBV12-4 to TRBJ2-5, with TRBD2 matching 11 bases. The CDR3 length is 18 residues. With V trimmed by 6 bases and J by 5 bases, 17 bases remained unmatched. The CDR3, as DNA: TGTGCCAGCAGCATGTGGCTAGCGGGGGGATCGTGGGAGGAGACCCAGTACTTC. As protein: CASSMWLAGGSWEETQYF.

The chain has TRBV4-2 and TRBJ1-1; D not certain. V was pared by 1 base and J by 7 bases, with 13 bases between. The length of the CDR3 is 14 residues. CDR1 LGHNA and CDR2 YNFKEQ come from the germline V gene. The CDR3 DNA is TGTGCCAGCAGCCAAGGCGCGCAGCCTGGTGAAGCTTTCTTT. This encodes CASSQGAQPGEAFF.

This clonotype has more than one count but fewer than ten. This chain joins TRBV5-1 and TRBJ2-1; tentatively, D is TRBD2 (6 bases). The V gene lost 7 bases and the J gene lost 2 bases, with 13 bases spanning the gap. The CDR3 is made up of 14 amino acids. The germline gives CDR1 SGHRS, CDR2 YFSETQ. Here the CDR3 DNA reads TGCGCCAGCGAAGCGGGTGATCCCTACAATGAGCAGTTCTTC. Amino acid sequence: CASEAGDPYNEQFF.

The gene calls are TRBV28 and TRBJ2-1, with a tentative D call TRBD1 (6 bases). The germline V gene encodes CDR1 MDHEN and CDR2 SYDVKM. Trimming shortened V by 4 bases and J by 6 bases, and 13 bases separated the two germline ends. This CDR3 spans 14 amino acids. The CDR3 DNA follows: TGTGCCAGCAGTTCCGGGACACGCCGCAATGAGCAGTTCTTC. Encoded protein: CASSSGTRRNEQFF.

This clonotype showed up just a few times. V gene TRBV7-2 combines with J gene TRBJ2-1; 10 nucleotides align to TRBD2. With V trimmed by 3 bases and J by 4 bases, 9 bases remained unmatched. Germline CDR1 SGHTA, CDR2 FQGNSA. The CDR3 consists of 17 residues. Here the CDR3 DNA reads TGTGCCAGCAGCTTCCCTCTTAGCGGGGGGAGTTACAATGAGCAGTTCTTC. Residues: CASSFPLSGGSYNEQFF.

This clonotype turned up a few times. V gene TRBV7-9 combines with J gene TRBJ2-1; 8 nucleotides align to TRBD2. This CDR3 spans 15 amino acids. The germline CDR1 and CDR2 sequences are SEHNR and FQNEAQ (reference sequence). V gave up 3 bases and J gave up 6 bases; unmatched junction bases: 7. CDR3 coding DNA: TGTGCCAGCAGCTTCCCTGGACTAGCAAGCAATGAGCAGTTCTTC. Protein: CASSFPGLASNEQFF.